The TCR beta chain under discussion was sequenced for a study of cytomegalovirus exposure and HLA in healthy donors. Clones were read by immunoSEQ multiplex PCR, and TCRdb kept only the in-frame ones, dropping some. The sample gives 260,000 or so clones, 90% of which show up once; 3% to 3.5% is in the top ten. The CDR3 loop spans 14 amino acids. Germline CDR1 is ENHRY and CDR2 is SYGVKD. This clone was counted once. Compared with germline, one end of the junction differs, possibly owing to a read error. The receptor's source is a woman aged 30 to 39 in good health and CMV-seronegative. This chain joins TRBV10-3 and TRBJ2-5; 9 bases map to TRBD2. Sequencing was done on a sample of PBMCs. The CDR3 nucleotides are TGTGCCATCAGTGAGTCGACGGTAGCGGGAGCCGCGGACTTC. This translates into CAISESTVAGAADF.